The sequence of this T cell receptor beta chain was determined in a study of OX40 agonist ivuxolimab in advanced cancers. Whole-study results and caveats: On average, CD8+ T cells had more expanded clones than CD4+. Both CD4+ and CD8+ T cell populations in blood had undergone clonal expansion by week 6 at 0.1 to 3.0 mg/kg. Some of the nonresponding patients also showed low levels of normalized T-cell clonal expansion.

Deletions cut 3 bases from V and 1 base from J, with 22 bases between. The CDR3 loop spans 19 amino acids. CDR1 is LNHDA and CDR2 is SQIVND in the germline V gene (reference sequence). With respect to this clone: The antigen is undetermined.

TCRdb keeps only in-frame clones here, not all; method: immunoSEQ multiplex PCR. Altogether tens of thousands of clones are present, around 79% being singletons, with the ten largest covering roughly 15%. Drawing of blood for sampling happened at baseline, at cycle 4 day 1, and at cycle 7 day 1. This sample comprised CD4+ or CD8+ T cells sorted from blood, obtained in a trial of the OX40 agonist ivuxolimab. The sequence was obtained from an adult with an advanced solid tumor such as melanoma, head and neck, liver or kidney cancer. The chain carries TRBV19 and TRBJ1-5, with a weak D call TRBD1 (5 bases). This CDR3 is CASSMRGQGGLKSNQPQHF. In DNA form, the CDR3 reads TGTGCCAGTAGTATGAGGGGCCAGGGAGGCCTCAAAAGCAATCAGCCCCAGCATTTT.